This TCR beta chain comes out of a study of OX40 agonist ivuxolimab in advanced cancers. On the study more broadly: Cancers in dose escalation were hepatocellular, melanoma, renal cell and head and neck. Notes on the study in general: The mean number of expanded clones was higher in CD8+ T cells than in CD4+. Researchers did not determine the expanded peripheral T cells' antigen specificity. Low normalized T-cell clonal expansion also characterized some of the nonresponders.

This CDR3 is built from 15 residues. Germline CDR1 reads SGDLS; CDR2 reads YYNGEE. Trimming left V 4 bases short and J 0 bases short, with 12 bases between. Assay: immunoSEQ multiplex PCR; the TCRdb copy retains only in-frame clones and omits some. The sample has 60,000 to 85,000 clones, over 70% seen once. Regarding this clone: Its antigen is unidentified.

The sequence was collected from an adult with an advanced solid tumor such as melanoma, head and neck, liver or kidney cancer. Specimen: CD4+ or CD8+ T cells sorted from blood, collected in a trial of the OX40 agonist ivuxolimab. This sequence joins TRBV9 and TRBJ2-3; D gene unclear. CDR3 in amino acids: CASSLLAASTDTQYF. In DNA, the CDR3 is TGTGCCAGCAGCCTCCTGGCAGCGAGCACAGATACGCAGTATTTT.